Listed below are T cell receptor beta chains from one sample, sequenced in a study of T-cell memory formation after mild COVID-19. MiXCR, run by TCRdb on the 5' RACE reads, gives a single entry per CDR3 protein. There are under 600,000 distinct CDR3 sequences in the sample; roughly 22% occur only once, and approximately 8% lies in the top ten. The sequencing sample was made of PBMCs or a T cell subset sorted from them (not recorded which). These receptors were obtained from an adult woman who had mild COVID-19 (a few samples of this study predate the infection). Cell type and time point are not known. Each CDR3 is given without its conserved first and last residue. D genes are given only for firm matches.

D gene: .; CDR3 length: 11; V gene: TRBV7-7; CDR3 protein: ASSSDIFAPQH
D gene: .; CDR3 length: 12; V gene: TRBV18; CDR3 protein: ASSQNREGTEAF
D gene: TRBD1; CDR3 length: 12; V gene: TRBV29-1; CDR3 protein: SVEGTVTYNEQF
D gene: .; CDR3 length: 7; V gene: TRBV7-9; CDR3 protein: AITNEQF
D gene: .; CDR3 length: 11; V gene: TRBV5-4; CDR3 protein: ASSFVPIETQY
D gene: .; CDR3 length: 16; V gene: TRBV21-1; CDR3 protein: ASSKGQGTWESQETQY
D gene: .; CDR3 length: 12; V gene: TRBV5-6; CDR3 protein: ASSAGTVGYEQY
D gene: TRBD2; CDR3 length: 14; V gene: TRBV29-1; CDR3 protein: SVERGGTSGYNEQF
D gene: .; CDR3 length: 11; V gene: TRBV5-1; CDR3 protein: ASSREGRYGYT
D gene: .; CDR3 length: 11; V gene: TRBV6-5; CDR3 protein: ASWTLSGTEAF
D gene: .; CDR3 length: 12; V gene: TRBV10-3; CDR3 protein: AISELEGNTEAF
D gene: .; CDR3 length: 13; V gene: TRBV7-8; CDR3 protein: ASSLQSGNRGEQF
D gene: TRBD1; CDR3 length: 14; V gene: TRBV24-1; CDR3 protein: ATSDRSGTGAGEQY
D gene: TRBD2; CDR3 length: 12; V gene: TRBV20-1; CDR3 protein: SARVGGRADEQY
D gene: .; CDR3 length: 16; V gene: TRBV6-5; CDR3 protein: ASSYSRPVKGQSYGYT
D gene: TRBD2; CDR3 length: 11; V gene: TRBV19; CDR3 protein: ASSIAVGGEQY
D gene: .; CDR3 length: 13; V gene: TRBV6-2/TRBV6-3; CDR3 protein: ASSYRQAGANVLT
D gene: .; CDR3 length: 12; V gene: TRBV7-8; CDR3 protein: ASRSGGPGNEQF
D gene: .; CDR3 length: 12; V gene: TRBV29-1; CDR3 protein: SATTGDSNQPQH
D gene: TRBD2; CDR3 length: 16; V gene: TRBV7-3; CDR3 protein: ASSLLASGGGGTDTQY
D gene: .; CDR3 length: 13; V gene: TRBV12-3/TRBV12-4; CDR3 protein: ASSPRPLGNYGYT
D gene: .; CDR3 length: 14; V gene: TRBV24-1; CDR3 protein: ATSDYPRGGQETQY
D gene: .; CDR3 length: 11; V gene: TRBV7-8; CDR3 protein: ASSQLGQEEQY
D gene: .; CDR3 length: 14; V gene: TRBV6-1; CDR3 protein: ASSDEGAAGGQPQH
D gene: TRBD1; CDR3 length: 14; V gene: TRBV5-1; CDR3 protein: ASSQGQGAFNSPLH
D gene: TRBD1; CDR3 length: 14; V gene: TRBV5-1; CDR3 protein: ASSLAPGTGVGEAF
D gene: TRBD2; CDR3 length: 14; V gene: TRBV5-5; CDR3 protein: ASSRLAGGLYEEQF
D gene: TRBD1; CDR3 length: 10; V gene: TRBV12-3/TRBV12-4; CDR3 protein: ASSRDREGQF
D gene: .; CDR3 length: 13; V gene: TRBV4-2; CDR3 protein: ASSQEGATIDTQY